These 10 T cell receptor beta chains share one sample of origin, sequenced in a study of blood T cell repertoires in COVID-19. Only in-frame clones appear in the TCRdb table, and some are missing; sequencing was by immunoSEQ multiplex PCR. The repertoire holds tens of thousands of clones, approximately 88% seen once, with roughly a fifth in the top ten. Specimen: peripheral blood. The receptors come from a man between 50 and 59 years old with active COVID-19.

The chain is built from TRBV14 and TRBJ1-1; D gene uncertain. Trimming stripped 4 bases from V and 13 bases from J, with 16 bases between. The germline gives CDR1 SGHDN, CDR2 FVKESK. CDR3 length: 12 amino acids. The chain's CDR3 is CASSPSGGSFFF. The CDR3 bases are TGTGCCAGCAGCCCCTCCGGAGGGTCCTTTTTCTTT.

For the CDR3, the DNA is TGCGCCAGCAGCCAGGAGCGGGTAGAAAACTCTGGGGCCAACGTCCTGACTTTC. This sequence encodes CASSQERVENSGANVLTF. V is TRBV4-3 and J is TRBJ2-6; D possibly corresponds to TRBD2 (6 bases). The CDR3 has 18 residues. V was clipped by 3 bases and J by 0 bases, with 15 bases between them. Germline values: CDR1 LGHNA, CDR2 YSLEER.

This clone came up once. V gene TRBV6-5 combines with J gene TRBJ1-6, with 10 bases fitting TRBD1. Germline V CDR1 and CDR2: MNHEY, SVGAGI. This CDR3 contains 14 residues. Trimming at V came to 5 bases and at J to 9 bases, leaving 4 bases not matched to a gene. This CDR3 reads CASSLRDRGSPLHF. CDR3 in DNA: TGTGCCAGCAGTCTCCGGGACAGGGGTTCACCCCTCCACTTT.

This clone was seen once. The chain has TRBV11-2 and TRBJ1-5; maybe TRBD1 (5 bases). The CDR3 spans 13 residues. Germline loops: CDR1 SGHAT, CDR2 FQNNGV. V lost 5 bases to trimming and J lost 4 bases, with 9 bases between them. CDR3 amino acids: CASSQGLNQPQHF. The CDR3 DNA reads as TGTGCCAGCAGCCAGGGTTTAAATCAGCCCCAGCATTTT.

The V call is TRBV12-3 or TRBV12-4, the J call TRBJ1-1; no clear D. The CDR3 consists of 12 residues. Trimming took off 1 base at V and 3 bases at J, with 3 bases between the two ends. The DNA of the CDR3 is TGTGCCAGCAGTTTAGTAGACACTGAAGCTTTCTTT. Its protein is CASSLVDTEAFF.

V and J are TRBV6-5 and TRBJ2-2; 8 bases line up with TRBD2. Germline V gene lookup returns CDR1 MNHEY and CDR2 SVGAGI. V was clipped by 1 base and J by 3 bases; unmatched bases: 4. This CDR3 is 16 amino acids long. CDR3 sequence: CASSYFGRAYTGELFF. CDR3 coding DNA: TGTGCCAGCAGTTACTTCGGGAGGGCGTACACCGGGGAGCTGTTTTTT.

The chain is built from TRBV28 and TRBJ2-1; 12 bases are a match to TRBD1. CDR1 is MDHEN, CDR2 SYDVKM, per germline. Losses at the gene ends were 6 bases for V and 8 bases for J; bases not matched to a gene: 8. This CDR3 region has 15 residues. The CDR3 DNA reads as TGTGCCAGCAGCACCGGGGGACAGGGGGCAGATGAGCAGTTCTTC. As protein: CASSTGGQGADEQFF.

The chain joins TRBV28 to TRBJ1-5, with unresolved D. From germline, CDR1 is MDHEN and CDR2 SYDVKM. The CDR3 has 15 residues. Trimming cost V 3 bases and J 0 bases, with 9 bases left between them. The CDR3 coding sequence is TGTGCCAGCAGTTTGAGACACCTTAGCAATCAGCCCCAGCATTTT. Translation gives CASSLRHLSNQPQHF.

The chain combines TRBV28 with TRBJ2-1; TRBD1 aligns across 10 bases. J was trimmed by 6 bases and V by 3 bases; bases with no gene match: 17. The V gene's germline CDR1 is MDHEN and CDR2 SYDVKM. The CDR3 is 19 amino acids. The CDR3 protein is CASSFSGTGDPTLINEQFF. The DNA for the CDR3 is TGTGCCAGCAGTTTTTCCGGGACAGGGGACCCCACGTTGATCAATGAGCAGTTCTTC. Using reference TRBV28 and TRBJ2-1 for the parts outside the CDR3, the full variable domain is DVKVTQSSRYLVKRTGEKVFLECVQDMDHENMFWYRQDPGLGLRLIYFSYDVKMKEKGDIPEGYSVSREKKERFSLILESASTNQTSMYLCASSFSGTGDPTLINEQFFGPGTRLTVL.

This chain connects TRBV27 to TRBJ2-1; D unclear. The germline gives CDR1 MNHEY, CDR2 SMNVEV (reference sequence). Trimming removed 0 bases at V and 10 bases at J, with 10 bases between. This CDR3 region has 13 residues. CDR3 loop: CASSLSRVGEQFF. In nucleotides, the CDR3 is TGTGCCAGCAGTTTATCCCGGGTTGGCGAGCAGTTCTTC.